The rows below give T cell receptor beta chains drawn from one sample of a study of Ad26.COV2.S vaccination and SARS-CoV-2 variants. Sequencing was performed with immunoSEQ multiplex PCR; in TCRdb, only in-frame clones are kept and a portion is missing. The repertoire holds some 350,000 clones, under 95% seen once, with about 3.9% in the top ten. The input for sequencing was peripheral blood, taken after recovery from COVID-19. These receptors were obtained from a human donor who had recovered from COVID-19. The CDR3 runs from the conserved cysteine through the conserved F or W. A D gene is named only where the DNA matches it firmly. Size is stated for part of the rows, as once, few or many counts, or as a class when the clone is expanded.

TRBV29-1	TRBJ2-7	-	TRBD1	CSVRDRTPYEQYF
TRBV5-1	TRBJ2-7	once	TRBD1	CASSLRTGKQYF
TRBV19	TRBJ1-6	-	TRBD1	CASSIDRGNSPLHF
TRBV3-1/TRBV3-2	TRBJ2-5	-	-	CASSPSGREGWTQYF
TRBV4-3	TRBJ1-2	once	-	CASSQDRRGSYGYTF
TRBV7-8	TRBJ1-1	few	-	CASSLDGWNTEAFF
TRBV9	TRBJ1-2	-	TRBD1	CASSLGDSSNYGYTF
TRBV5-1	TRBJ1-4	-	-	CASSLESGEKLFF
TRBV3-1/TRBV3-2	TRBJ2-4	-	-	CASSLGEASRPNIQYF
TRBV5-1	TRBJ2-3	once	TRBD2	CASSSSGGTDTQYF
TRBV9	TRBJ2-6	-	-	CASSVTAGSGANVLTF
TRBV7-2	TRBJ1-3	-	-	CASSLNRGLSSGNTIYF
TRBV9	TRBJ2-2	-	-	CASSPRPNTGELFF
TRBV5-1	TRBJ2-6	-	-	CASRPTGYSGANVLTF
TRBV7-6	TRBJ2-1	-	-	CASSAGDYNEQFF
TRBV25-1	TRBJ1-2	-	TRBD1	CASRGQGASGYTF
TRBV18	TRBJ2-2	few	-	CASSPLAPSTGELFF
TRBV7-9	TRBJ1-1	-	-	CASSLLGRMNTEAFF
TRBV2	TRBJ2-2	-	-	CASSDRVAGELFF
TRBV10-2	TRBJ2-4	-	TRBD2	CASSDRGGLLNIQYF
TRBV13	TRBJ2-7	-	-	CASSSRGYEQYF
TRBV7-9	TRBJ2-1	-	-	CASSLAHEQFF
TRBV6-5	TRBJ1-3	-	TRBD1	CASRTGRSSGNTIYF
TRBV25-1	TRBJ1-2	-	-	CASSLGIGYGYTF
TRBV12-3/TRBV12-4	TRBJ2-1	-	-	CASRGGTNEQFF
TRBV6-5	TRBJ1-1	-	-	CASSYAAEAFF
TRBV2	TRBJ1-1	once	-	CASRLQGNTEAFF
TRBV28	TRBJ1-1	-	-	CASTTGDTEAFF
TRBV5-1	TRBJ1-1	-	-	CASRPGTLSTEAFF
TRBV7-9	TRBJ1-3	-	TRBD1	CASSSPGGDSGNTIYF
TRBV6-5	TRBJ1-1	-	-	CASSAISLNTEAFF
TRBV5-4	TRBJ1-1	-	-	CASSFDLRGAAPEAFF
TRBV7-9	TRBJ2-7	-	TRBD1	CASSAGQGLAYEQYF
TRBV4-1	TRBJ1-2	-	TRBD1	CASSRLSQGGENGYTF
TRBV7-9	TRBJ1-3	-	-	CASSLATGSGNTIYF
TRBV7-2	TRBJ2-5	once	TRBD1	CASSLRTGVVETQYF
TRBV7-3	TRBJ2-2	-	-	CASSLNPLVAAGELFF
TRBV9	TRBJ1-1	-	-	CASSAQTGPILTMNTEAFF
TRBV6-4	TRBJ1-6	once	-	CASREHVDSPLHF
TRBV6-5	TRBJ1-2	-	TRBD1	CASSYSPDRDNYGYTF
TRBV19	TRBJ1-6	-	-	CASKGSRSYNSPLHF
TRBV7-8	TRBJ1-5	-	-	CASSLDWVAGQPQHF
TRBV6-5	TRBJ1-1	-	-	CASSYSRTELKAFF
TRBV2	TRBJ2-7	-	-	CASRTSEGLTQYEQYF
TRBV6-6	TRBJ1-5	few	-	CASRGGQGQPQHF
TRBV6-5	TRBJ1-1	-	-	CASSYVMNTEAFF
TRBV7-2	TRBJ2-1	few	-	CASSLAGGNEQFF
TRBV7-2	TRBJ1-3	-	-	CASSLSGQTGNTIYF
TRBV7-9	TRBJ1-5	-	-	CASSLAGGVIEPQHF
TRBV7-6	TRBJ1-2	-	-	CASSLSQGRGYTF
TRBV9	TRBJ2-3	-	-	CASGRADTQYF
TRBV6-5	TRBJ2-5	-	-	CASSRGPTDQETQYF
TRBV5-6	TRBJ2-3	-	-	CASSLAEAADTQYF
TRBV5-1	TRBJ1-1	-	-	CASSLIWGTEAFF
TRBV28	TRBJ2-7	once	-	CASSARRGEQYF
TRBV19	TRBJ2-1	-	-	CASSARLVDPSDEQFF
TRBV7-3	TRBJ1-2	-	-	CASSSDRLGDYGYTF
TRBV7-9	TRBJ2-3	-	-	CASSLSGPDTQYF
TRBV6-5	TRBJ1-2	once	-	CASTPGWGTHGYTF